Listed here is a single T cell receptor beta chain. J was trimmed by 5 bases and V by 3 bases; bases with no gene match: 11. Germline V gives CDR1 SEHNR, CDR2 FQNEAQ (reference sequence). The CDR3 loop spans 17 amino acids. Clones were read by immunoSEQ multiplex PCR, and TCRdb kept only the in-frame ones, dropping some. The sample lists approximately 1.5 million clones; about 98.5% were seen once. The data are from a study of shared clonotypes between healthy human individuals. The V call is TRBV7-9, the J call TRBJ2-1, with 9 nucleotides matching TRBD2. The sequencing sample was made of naive CD4+ T cells sorted from blood. The subset denotes: CD45RA+ positively selected. This receptor was obtained from a young man in good health. The CDR3: CASSFVASSGIHNEQFF. The CDR3 nucleotides read TGTGCCAGCAGCTTTGTGGCCTCTAGCGGGATACACAATGAGCAGTTCTTC. The entire variable domain, with the rest obtained from reference TRBV7-9 and TRBJ2-1, is as follows: DTGVSQNPRHKITKRGQNVTFRCDPISEHNRLYWYRQTLGQGPEFLTYFQNEAQLEKSRLLSDRFSAERPKGSFSTLEIQRTEQGDSAMYLCASSFVASSGIHNEQFFGPGTRLTVL.